This record covers a single T cell receptor (beta chain). Its antigen is not identified. This likely comes from a read error, as the CDR3 has no conserved phenylalanine or tryptophan at its end. CDR3 size: 15 residues. Germline CDR1 is KGHDR and CDR2 is SFDVKD. The V gene end was trimmed by 4 bases and the J gene end by 4 bases; junction bases not matched to a gene: 5. Each 20-30 mg portion of unsorted bulk tissue served as the source for co-extraction of RNA and DNA. The authors made TCR beta cDNA from approximately 500 ng total RNA with a constant-region primer. Modified slightly, ARM-PCR produced TCR beta libraries over three nested multiplex PCR rounds. The study ran its first two PCR rounds for nine to ten cycles each, using TRBV1-TRBV30 forward primers and a C-beta reverse primer. TCRdb passed the multiplex PCR reads through MiXCR, listing each CDR3 protein once. The sample has tens of thousands of distinct CDR3 sequences; about 70% are singletons.

This sample stems from a study of tumor-infiltrating lymphocytes in primary liver carcinoma. Whole-study results and caveats: It was in tumors, not blood, that the top-250-clone fraction was significantly higher (p = 0.039). Found in all five tumor regions were only about 7-24% of top clones. Pairs of tumor regions overlapped more than tumor-adjacent and tumor-blood pairs did.

The chain combines TRBV24-1 with TRBJ2-4; 8 positions match TRBD1. Sequencing was carried out using liver tumor tissue from sampling region 2. Subset: tumor region T2, inferior pole. The sequence was obtained from a man aged 35-49 years with primary liver carcinoma and hepatitis B virus infection. This chain's CDR3 is CATSDSTGDKNIQYL. The CDR3 region has the DNA TGTGCCACCAGTGACTCGACAGGGGATAAAAACATTCAGTACCTC.